What follows is one T cell receptor beta chain and its context. TCRdb's table, derived via immunoSEQ multiplex PCR, lists solely in-frame clones and lacks some. The sample yields 160,000 or so clones, 80% seen once. Participants were aged about 18 to 100 years from 20 to 30 US areas. The sample belongs to a study of blood T cell repertoires in COVID-19. V was cut by 3 bases and J by 4 bases, with 11 bases left in between. Germline assignment: CDR1 LGHDT and CDR2 YNNKEL (reference sequence). This CDR3 has 14 residues. The TCR comes from a man aged 40-49 years who had recovered from COVID-19. The chain employs TRBV3-1 (or the pseudogene TRBV3-2) and TRBJ2-3, with D perhaps matching TRBD2 (5 bases). Sample: PBMCs or T cells enriched from blood (not recorded which). The CDR3 loop reads CASSHGRGPDTQYF. The CDR3 DNA sequence: TGTGCCAGCAGCCATGGCCGGGGTCCAGATACGCAGTATTTT.